This is a list of T cell receptor beta chains from one sample in a study of beta chain features in type 1 diabetes. Profiled with immunoSEQ multiplex PCR; TCRdb holds only in-frame clones, not every one. The sample includes 200,000 to 250,000 clones, under 70% of them seen just once. The sequenced sample consisted of naive CD4+ T cells from blood. All receptors derive from a man aged 25-45 years in good health. The CDR3 runs from the conserved cysteine through the conserved F or W. The order of the fields is V gene, J gene, CDR3 protein.

>TRBV6-5|TRBJ1-2
CASTRGSNYGYTF
>TRBV4-1|TRBJ2-5
CASSQTPTSGGPQETQYF
>TRBV30|TRBJ1-2
CAWSVTGNYGYTF
>TRBV14|TRBJ2-7
CASSLGQLKYF
>TRBV29-1|TRBJ2-5
CSVRGNQETQYF
>TRBV29-1|TRBJ1-2
CSVGRGEGAGGYTF
>TRBV7-8|TRBJ1-1
CASTKARPGNTEAFF
>TRBV7-2|TRBJ2-7
CASSLAGGFSYEQYF
>TRBV29-1|TRBJ1-2
CSVELDRAYGYTF
>TRBV5-1|TRBJ1-3
CASSLGQDGNTIYF
>TRBV7-6|TRBJ2-5
CASSLGLPQETQYF
>TRBV5-1|TRBJ2-7
CASSSPGYEQYF
>TRBV29-1|TRBJ2-5
CSEGQGGQETQYF
>TRBV4-3|TRBJ1-5
CASSQEARRDQPQHF
>TRBV29-1|TRBJ2-1
CRGTGEAGGLTNEQFF
>TRBV6-5|TRBJ2-3
CASSVGLLGTDTQYF
>TRBV30|TRBJ2-7
CAWSRFVAAYEQYF
>TRBV29-1|TRBJ2-1
CSVAASGTSSYNEQFF
>TRBV20-1|TRBJ2-3
CSAPLGDTQYF
>TRBV7-9|TRBJ2-3
CASSLGLAGADTQYF